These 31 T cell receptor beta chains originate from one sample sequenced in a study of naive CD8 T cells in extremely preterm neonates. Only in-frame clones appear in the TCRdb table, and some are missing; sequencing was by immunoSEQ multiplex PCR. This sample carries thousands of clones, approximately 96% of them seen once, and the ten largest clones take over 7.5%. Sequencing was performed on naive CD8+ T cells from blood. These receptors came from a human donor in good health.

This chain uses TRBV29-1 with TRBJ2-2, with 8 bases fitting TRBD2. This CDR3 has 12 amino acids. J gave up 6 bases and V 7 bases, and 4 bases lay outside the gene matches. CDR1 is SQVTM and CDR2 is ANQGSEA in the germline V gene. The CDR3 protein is CSARAGAGELFF. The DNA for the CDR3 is TGCAGCGCCCGAGCGGGAGCCGGGGAGCTGTTTTTT.

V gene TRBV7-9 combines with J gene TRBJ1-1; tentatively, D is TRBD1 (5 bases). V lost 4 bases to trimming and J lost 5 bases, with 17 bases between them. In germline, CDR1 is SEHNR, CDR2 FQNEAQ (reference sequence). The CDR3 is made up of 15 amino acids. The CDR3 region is CASSSTHGTSTEAFF. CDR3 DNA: TGTGCCAGCAGCTCCACCCACGGGACTTCAACTGAAGCTTTCTTT.

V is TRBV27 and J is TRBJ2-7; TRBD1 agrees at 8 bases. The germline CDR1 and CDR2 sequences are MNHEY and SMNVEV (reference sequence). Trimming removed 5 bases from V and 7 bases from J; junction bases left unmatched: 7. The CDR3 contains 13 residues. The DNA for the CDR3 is TGTGCCAGCAGTCCCGACAGGGGTAGGGAGCAGTACTTC. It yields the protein CASSPDRGREQYF.

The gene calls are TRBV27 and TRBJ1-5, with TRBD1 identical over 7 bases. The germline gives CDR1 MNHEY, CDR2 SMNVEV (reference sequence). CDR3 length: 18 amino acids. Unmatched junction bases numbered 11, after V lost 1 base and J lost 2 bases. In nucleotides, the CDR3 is TGTGCCAGCAGTTTATATCCCCCCGACAGGGCCCGCAATCAGCCCCAGCATTTT. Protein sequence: CASSLYPPDRARNQPQHF.

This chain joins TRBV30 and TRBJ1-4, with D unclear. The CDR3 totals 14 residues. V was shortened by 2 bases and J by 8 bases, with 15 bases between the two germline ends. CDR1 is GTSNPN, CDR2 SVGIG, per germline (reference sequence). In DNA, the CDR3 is TGTGCCTGGAGTCCGGACCGAACGGGGGAAAAACTGTTTTTT. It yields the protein CAWSPDRTGEKLFF.

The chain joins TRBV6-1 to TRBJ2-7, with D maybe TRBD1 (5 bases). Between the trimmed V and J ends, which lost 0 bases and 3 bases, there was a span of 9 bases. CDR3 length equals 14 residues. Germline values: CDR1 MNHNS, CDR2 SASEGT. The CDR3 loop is CASSEARQSYEQYV. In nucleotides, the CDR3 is TGTGCCAGCAGTGAAGCGAGACAGAGCTACGAGCAGTACGTC.

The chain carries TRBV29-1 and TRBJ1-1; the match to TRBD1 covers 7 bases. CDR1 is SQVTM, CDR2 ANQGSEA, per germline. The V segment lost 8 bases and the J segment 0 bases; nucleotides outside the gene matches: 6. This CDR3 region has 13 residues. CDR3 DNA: TGCAGCCACCCACAGGGGCTGAACACTGAAGCTTTCTTT. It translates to CSHPQGLNTEAFF.

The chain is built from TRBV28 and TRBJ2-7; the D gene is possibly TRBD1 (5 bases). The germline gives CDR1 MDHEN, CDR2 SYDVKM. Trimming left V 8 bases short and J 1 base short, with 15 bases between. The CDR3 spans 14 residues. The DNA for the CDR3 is TGTGCCAGCGCCTGGTTGACAGAGTCCTACGAGCAGTACTTC. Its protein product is CASAWLTESYEQYF.

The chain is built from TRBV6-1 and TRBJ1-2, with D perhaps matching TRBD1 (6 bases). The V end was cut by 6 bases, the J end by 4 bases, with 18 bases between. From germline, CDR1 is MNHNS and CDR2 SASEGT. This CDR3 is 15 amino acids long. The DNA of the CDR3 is TGTGCCAGCAGGGGAACCACAGGGAGTACCTATGGCTACACCTTC. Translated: CASRGTTGSTYGYTF.

This CDR3 is CASSSMGQGRTGELFF. In DNA form, the CDR3 reads TGTGCCAGCAGTTCCATGGGACAGGGTCGTACCGGGGAGCTGTTTTTT. The chain recombines TRBV6-6 with TRBJ2-2; TRBD1 matches 9 bases. CDR1 is MNHNY and CDR2 is SVGAGI in the germline V gene (reference sequence). CDR3 length: 16 residues. With V trimmed by 4 bases and J by 5 bases, 8 bases remained unmatched.

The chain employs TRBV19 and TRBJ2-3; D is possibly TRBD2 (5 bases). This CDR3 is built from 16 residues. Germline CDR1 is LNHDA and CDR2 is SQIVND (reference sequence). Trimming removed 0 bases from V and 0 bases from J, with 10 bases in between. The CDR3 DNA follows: TGTGCCAGTAGTATAGAGACTACCCGAAGCACAGATACGCAGTATTTT. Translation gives CASSIETTRSTDTQYF.

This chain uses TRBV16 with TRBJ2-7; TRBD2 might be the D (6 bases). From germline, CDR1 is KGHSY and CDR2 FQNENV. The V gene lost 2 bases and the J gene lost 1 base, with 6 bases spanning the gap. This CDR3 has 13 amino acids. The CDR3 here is CASSQAGSYEQYF. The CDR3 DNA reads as TGTGCCAGCAGCCAAGCGGGGTCCTACGAGCAGTACTTC.

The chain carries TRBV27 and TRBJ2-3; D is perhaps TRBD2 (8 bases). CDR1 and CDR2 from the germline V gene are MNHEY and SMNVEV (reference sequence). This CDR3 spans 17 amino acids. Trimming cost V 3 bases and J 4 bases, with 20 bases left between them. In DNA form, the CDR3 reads TGTGCCAGCAGTTTCGGGAGGGGGCCACCTCAGCCAGATACGCAGTATTTT. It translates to CASSFGRGPPQPDTQYF.

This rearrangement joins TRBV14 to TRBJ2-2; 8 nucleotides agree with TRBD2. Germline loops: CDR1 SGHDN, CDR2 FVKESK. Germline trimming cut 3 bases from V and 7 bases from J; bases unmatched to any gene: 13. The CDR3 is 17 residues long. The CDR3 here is CASSHRTGLVRGGELFF. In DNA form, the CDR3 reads TGTGCCAGCAGCCATCGTACGGGACTAGTTAGGGGCGGGGAGCTGTTTTTT.

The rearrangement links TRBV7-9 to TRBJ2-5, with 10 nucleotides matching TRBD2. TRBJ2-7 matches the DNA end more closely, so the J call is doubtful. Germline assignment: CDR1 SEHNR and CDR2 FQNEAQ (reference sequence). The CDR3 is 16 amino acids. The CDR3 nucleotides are TGTGCCAGCAGCTCAACTCTAGCGGGAGACCCCTACGAGCAGTACTTC. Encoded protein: CASSSTLAGDPYEQYF.

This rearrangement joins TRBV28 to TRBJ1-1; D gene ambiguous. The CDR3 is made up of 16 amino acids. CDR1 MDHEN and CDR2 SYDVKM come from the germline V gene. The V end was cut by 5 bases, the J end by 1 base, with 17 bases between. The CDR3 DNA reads TGTGCCAGCAGTCCTGGTCTGGGCAGGCAGAACACTGAAGCTTTCTTT. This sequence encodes CASSPGLGRQNTEAFF.

The CDR3 reads CASTGGGLHNEQFF. DNA of the CDR3: TGTGCCAGCACCGGAGGCGGGCTACACAATGAGCAGTTCTTC. This chain connects TRBV27 to TRBJ2-1; perhaps TRBD2 as D (5 bases). The germline V and J ends were trimmed by 7 bases and 5 bases, with 15 bases remaining between them. CDR3 length: 14 amino acids. CDR1 and CDR2 from the germline V gene are MNHEY and SMNVEV (reference sequence).

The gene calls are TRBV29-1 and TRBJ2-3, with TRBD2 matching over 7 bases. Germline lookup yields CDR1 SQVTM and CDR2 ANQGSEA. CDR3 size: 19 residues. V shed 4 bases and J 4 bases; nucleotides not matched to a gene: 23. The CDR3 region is CSVVEADLVREGRPDTQYF. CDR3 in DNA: TGCAGCGTTGTGGAAGCGGATCTAGTGAGGGAGGGTCGCCCAGATACGCAGTATTTT.

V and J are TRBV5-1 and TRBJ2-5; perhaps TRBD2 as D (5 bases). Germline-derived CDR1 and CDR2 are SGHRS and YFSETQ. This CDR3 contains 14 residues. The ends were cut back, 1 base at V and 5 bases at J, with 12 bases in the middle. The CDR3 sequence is CASSLRPREETQYF. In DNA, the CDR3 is TGCGCCAGCAGCTTGAGACCGAGGGAGGAGACCCAGTACTTC.

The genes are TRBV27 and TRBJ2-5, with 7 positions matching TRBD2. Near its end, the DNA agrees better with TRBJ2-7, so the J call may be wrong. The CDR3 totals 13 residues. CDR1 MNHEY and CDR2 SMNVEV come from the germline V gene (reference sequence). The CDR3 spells CASQLGGNYEQYF. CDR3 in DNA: TGTGCCAGCCAATTGGGGGGGAACTACGAGCAGTACTTC.

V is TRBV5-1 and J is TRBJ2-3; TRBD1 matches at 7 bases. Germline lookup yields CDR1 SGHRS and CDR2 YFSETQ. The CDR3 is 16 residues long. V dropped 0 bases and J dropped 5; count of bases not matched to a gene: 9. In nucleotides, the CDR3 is TGCGCCAGCAGCTTGGAATGGACAGGCTCGGGAGATACGCAGTATTTT. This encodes CASSLEWTGSGDTQYF. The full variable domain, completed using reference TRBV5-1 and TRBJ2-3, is KAGVTQTPRYLIKTRGQQVTLSCSPISGHRSVSWYQQTPGQGLQFLFEYFSETQRNKGNFPGRFSGRQFSNSRSEMNVSTLELGDSALYLCASSLEWTGSGDTQYFGPGTRLTVL.

CDR3 loop: CASSPPPGGNTEAFF. The CDR3 DNA is TGCGCCAGCAGCCCCCCTCCCGGGGGGAACACTGAAGCTTTCTTT. The chain recombines TRBV4-1 with TRBJ1-1; perhaps TRBD1 as D (5 bases). Germline CDR1 and CDR2: MGHRA and YSYEKL. V was pared by 4 bases and J by 1 base, with 13 bases between. CDR3 size: 15 residues.

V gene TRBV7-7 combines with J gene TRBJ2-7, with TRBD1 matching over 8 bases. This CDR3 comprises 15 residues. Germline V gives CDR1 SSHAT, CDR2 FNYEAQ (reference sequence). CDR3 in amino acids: CASSLGDRGGYEQYV. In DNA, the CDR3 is TGTGCTAGCAGCTTAGGTGACAGGGGAGGCTACGAGCAGTACGTC.

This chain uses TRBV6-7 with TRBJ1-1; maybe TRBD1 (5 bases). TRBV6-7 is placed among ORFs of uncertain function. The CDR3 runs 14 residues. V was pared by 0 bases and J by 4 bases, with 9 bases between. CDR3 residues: CASSYSSRATEAFF. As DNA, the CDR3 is TGTGCCAGCAGTTACTCGTCCAGGGCCACTGAAGCTTTCTTT.

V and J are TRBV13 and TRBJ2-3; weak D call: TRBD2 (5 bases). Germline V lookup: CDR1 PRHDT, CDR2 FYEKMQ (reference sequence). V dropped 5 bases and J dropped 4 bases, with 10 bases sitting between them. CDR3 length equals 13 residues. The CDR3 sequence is CASSVEGADTQYF. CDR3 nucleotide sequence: TGTGCCAGCAGCGTTGAGGGCGCAGATACGCAGTATTTT.

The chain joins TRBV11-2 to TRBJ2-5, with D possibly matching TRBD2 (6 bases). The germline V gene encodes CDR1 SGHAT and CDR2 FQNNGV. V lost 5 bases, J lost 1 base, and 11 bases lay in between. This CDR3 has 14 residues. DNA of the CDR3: TGTGCCAGCAGCCCACGGGGGTTCCAAGAGACCCAGTACTTC. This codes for CASSPRGFQETQYF.

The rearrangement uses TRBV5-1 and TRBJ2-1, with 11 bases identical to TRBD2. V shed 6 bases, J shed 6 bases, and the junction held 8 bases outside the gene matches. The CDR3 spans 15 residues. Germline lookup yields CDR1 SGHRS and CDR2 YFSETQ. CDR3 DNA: TGCGCCAGCACGATAGCGGGAGGGCCGGGCAATGAGCAGTTCTTC. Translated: CASTIAGGPGNEQFF.

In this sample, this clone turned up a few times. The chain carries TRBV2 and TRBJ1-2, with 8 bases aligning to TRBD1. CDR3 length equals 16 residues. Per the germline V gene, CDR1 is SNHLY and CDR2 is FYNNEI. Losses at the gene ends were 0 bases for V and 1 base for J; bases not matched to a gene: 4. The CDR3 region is CASSEAIQGDNYGYTF. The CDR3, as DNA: TGTGCCAGCAGTGAAGCCATACAGGGGGATAACTATGGCTACACCTTC.

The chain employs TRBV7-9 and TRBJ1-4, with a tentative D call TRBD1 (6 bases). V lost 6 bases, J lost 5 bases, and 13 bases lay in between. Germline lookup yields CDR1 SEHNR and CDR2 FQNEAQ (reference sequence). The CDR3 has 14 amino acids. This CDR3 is CASRETGQNEKLFF. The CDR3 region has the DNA TGTGCCAGCAGAGAGACAGGTCAAAATGAAAAACTGTTTTTT.

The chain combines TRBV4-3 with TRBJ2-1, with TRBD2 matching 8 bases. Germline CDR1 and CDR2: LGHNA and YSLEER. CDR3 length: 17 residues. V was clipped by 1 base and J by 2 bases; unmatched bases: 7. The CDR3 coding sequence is TGCGCCAGCAGCCAAGCTCAACTAGCGGCCGCCTACAATGAGCAGTTCTTC. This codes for CASSQAQLAAAYNEQFF.

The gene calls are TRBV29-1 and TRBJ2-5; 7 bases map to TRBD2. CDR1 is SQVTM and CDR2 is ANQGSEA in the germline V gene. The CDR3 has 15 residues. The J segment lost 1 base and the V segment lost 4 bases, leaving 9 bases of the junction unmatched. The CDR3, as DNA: TGCAGCGTTGCTATGGTGGGAGGGATCCAAGAGACCCAGTACTTC. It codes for CSVAMVGGIQETQYF.